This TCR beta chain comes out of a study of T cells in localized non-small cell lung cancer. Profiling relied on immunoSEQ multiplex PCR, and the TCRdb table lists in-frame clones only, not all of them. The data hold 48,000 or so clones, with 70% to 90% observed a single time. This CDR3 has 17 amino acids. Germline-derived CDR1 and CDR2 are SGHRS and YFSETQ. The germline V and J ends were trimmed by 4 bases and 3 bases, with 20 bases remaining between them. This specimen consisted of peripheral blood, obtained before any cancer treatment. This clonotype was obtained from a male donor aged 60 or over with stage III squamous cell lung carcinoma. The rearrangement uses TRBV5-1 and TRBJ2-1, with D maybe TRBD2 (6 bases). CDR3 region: CASSGGNAGTDYNEQFF. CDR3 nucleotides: TGCGCCAGCAGCGGGGGAAATGCCGGGACTGACTACAATGAGCAGTTCTTC.